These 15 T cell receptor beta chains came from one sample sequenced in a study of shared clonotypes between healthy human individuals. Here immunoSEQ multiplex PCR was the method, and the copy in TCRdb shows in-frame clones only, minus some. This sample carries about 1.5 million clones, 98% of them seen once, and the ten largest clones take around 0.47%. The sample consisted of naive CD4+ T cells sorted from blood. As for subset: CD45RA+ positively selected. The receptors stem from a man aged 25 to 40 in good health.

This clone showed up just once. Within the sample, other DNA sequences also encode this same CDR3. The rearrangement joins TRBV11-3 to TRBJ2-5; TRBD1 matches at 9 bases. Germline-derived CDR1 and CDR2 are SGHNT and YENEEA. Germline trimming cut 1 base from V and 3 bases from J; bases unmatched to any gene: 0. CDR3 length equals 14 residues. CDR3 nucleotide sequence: TGTGCCAGCAGCTTAGGGACAGGGGAAGAGACCCAGTACTTC. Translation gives CASSLGTGEETQYF.

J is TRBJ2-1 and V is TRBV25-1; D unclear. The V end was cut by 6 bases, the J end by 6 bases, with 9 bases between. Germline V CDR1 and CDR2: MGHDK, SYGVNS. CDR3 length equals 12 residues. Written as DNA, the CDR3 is TGTGCCAGCAGGAGGTTGCCCAATGAGCAGTTCTTC. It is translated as CASRRLPNEQFF.

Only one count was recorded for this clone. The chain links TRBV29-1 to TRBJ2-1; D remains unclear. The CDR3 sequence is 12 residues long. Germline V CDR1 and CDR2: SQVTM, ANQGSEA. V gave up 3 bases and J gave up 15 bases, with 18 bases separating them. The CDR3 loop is CSVDGPDDRVFF. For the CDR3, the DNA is TGCAGCGTTGACGGGCCCGATGATAGGGTGTTCTTC.

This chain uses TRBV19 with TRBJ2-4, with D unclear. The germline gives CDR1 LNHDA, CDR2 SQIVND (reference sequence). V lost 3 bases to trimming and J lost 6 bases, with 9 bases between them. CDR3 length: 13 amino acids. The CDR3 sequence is CASSISQINIQYF. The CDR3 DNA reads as TGTGCCAGTAGTATTTCTCAGATAAACATTCAGTACTTC.

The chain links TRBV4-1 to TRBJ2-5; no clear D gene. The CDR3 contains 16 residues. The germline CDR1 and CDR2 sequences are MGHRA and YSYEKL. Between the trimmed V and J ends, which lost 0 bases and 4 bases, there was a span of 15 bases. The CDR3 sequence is CASSQEKNTVLETQYF. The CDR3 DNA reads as TGCGCCAGCAGCCAAGAAAAGAATACCGTTTTAGAGACCCAGTACTTC.

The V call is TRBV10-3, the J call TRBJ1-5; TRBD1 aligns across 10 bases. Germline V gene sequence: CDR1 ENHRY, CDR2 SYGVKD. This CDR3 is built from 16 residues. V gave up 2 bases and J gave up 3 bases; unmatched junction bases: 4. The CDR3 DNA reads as TGTGCCATCAGTGAGACGGACAGGGGGAACAATCAGCCCCAGCATTTT. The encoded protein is CAISETDRGNNQPQHF.

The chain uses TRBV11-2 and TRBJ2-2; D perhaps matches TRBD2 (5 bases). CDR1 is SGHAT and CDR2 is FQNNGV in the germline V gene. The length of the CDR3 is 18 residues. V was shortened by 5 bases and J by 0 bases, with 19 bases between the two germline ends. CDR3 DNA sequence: TGTGCCAGCAGCCCGAAAGGTGGGAGCGGAGCGAACACCGGGGAGCTGTTTTTT. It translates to CASSPKGGSGANTGELFF.

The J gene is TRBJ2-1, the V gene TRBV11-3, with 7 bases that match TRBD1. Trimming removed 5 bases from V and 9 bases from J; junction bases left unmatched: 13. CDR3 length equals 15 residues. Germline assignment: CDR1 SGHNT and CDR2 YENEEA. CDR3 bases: TGTGCCAGCAGCAAACACTCCGGGACAGATAGTGAGCAGTTCTTC. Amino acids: CASSKHSGTDSEQFF.

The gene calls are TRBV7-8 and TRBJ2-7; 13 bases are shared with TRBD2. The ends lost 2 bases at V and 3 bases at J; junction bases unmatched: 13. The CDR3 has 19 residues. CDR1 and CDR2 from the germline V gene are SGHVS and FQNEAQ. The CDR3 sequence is CASSLKGGLAGAKIYEQYF. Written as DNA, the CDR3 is TGTGCCAGCAGCTTAAAGGGCGGACTAGCGGGAGCTAAAATCTACGAGCAGTACTTC. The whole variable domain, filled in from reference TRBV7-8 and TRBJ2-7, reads GAGVSQSPRYKVAKRGQDVALRCDPISGHVSLFWYQQALGQGPEFLTYFQNEAQLDKSGLPSDRFFAERPEGSVSTLKIQRTQQEDSAVYLCASSLKGGLAGAKIYEQYFGPGTRLTVT.

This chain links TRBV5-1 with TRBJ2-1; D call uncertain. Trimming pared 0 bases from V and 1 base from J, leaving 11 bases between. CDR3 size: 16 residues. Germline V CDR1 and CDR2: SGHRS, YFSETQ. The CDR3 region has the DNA TGCGCCAGCAGCTTGGGAGGCAAAAGGTCCTACAATGAGCAGTTCTTC. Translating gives CASSLGGKRSYNEQFF.

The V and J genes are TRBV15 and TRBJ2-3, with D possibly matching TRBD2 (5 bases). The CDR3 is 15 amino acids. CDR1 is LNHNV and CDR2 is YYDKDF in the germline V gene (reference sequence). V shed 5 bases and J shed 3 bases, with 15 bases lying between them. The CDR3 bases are TGTGCCACCAGCTTGCGGGTGGGGATGACAGATACGCAGTATTTT. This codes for CATSLRVGMTDTQYF.

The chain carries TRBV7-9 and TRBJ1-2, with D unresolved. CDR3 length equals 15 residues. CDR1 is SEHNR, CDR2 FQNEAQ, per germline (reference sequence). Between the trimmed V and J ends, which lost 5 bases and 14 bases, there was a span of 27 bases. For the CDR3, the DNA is TGTGCCAGCAGCCCACTATTTCAGGATCTATGGCTACATACCTTC. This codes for CASSPLFQDLWLHTF.

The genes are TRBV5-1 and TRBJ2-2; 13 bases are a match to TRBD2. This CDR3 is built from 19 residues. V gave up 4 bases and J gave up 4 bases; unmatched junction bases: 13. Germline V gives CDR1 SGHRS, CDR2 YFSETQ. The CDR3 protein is CASSPGLAGLRTSTGELFF. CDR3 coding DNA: TGCGCCAGCAGCCCGGGACTAGCGGGACTTCGAACAAGCACCGGGGAGCTGTTTTTT.

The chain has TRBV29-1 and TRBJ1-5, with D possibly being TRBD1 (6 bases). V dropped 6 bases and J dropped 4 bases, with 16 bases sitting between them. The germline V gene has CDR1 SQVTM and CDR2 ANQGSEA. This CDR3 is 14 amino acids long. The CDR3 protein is CSVRDWGLNQPQHF. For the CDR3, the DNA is TGCAGCGTCCGCGATTGGGGGCTTAATCAGCCCCAGCATTTT. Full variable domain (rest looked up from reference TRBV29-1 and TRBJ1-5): SAVISQKPSRDICQRGTSLTIQCQVDSQVTMMFWYRQQPGQSLTLIATANQGSEATYESGFVIDKFPISRPNLTFSTLTVSNMSPEDSSIYLCSVRDWGLNQPQHFGDGTRLSIL.

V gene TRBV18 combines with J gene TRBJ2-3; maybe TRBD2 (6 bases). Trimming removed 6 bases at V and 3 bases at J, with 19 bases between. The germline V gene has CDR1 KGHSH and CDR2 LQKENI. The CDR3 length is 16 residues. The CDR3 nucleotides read TGTGCCAGCTCTCGTACGGGGATAGCGGTAACAGATACGCAGTATTTT. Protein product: CASSRTGIAVTDTQYF.